This T cell receptor (beta chain) is from a study of blood T cell repertoires in COVID-19. Study-level background: Sample material is recorded as cDNA or gDNA derived from T cells, B-cell-depleted T cells, or PBMCs.

Deletions cut 4 bases from V and 4 bases from J, with 16 bases between. The CDR3 loop spans 15 amino acids. Germline CDR1 reads SGDLS; CDR2 reads YYNGEE. Cohort placement rested on clinical history that participants reported themselves. All recovered Cohort 3 donors got two negative PCRs, got clearance, or saw symptom resolution. Under the authors' procedure: Reference gene primer amplification yielded estimated nucleated cell counts. Here immunoSEQ multiplex PCR was the method, and the copy in TCRdb shows in-frame clones only, minus some. V and J calls and clone size are copied from that table; D and trimming were computed from the DNA. Of about 440,000 clones in the sample, 90% were seen once.

The chain carries TRBV9 and TRBJ2-3, with a possible D match to TRBD2 (7 bases). Sequencing input: PBMCs or T cells enriched from blood (not recorded which). The source of this sequence is a man between 18 and 35 years old who had recovered from COVID-19. CDR3 amino acids: CASSLGGGAPDTQYF. The CDR3 DNA reads as TGTGCCAGCAGCCTTGGAGGGGGGGCCCCAGATACGCAGTATTTT.